Following are 2 T cell receptor beta chains from one sample sequenced in a study of beta chain features in type 1 diabetes. Whole-study results and caveats: People with Type 1 diabetes carried modestly yet significantly shorter TCRB CDR3s in all four CD4+ subsets.

Their specific antigens are unknown. The authors reverse transcribed all of the isolated RNA, so sequencing captured expressed TCRB transcripts. The assay was immunoSEQ multiplex PCR, and TCRdb's table has in-frame clones only and misses some. The sample has a few hundred thousand clones, approximately 15% seen once. The sample was naive CD4+ T cells from blood. These receptors were collected from a man aged 18 to 30 with type 1 diabetes.

The chain combines TRBV6-1 with TRBJ2-7; D perhaps matches TRBD1 (6 bases). Germline assignment: CDR1 MNHNS and CDR2 SASEGT. V lost 6 bases to trimming and J lost 9 bases, with 24 bases between them. This CDR3 spans 15 amino acids. The CDR3 region is CASSGTRTGYVRQYF. Written as DNA, the CDR3 is TGTGCCAGCAGCGGTACCCGTACAGGGTATGTGAGGCAGTACTTC.

The chain couples TRBV5-1 to TRBJ1-2, with a weak D call TRBD1 (5 bases). Germline V gives CDR1 SGHRS, CDR2 YFSETQ. The V and J ends lost 4 bases and 5 bases respectively, with 15 bases between them. The CDR3 runs to 14 residues. For the CDR3, the DNA is TGCGCCAGCAGCCTGATGGGGGGGGAGTATGGCTACACCTTC. Protein: CASSLMGGEYGYTF.